The T cell receptor beta chain described here comes from a study of monozygotic twins with inflammatory bowel disease. This CDR3 is built from 11 residues. TCRdb reanalyzed the 5' RACE reads and collapses them to one entry per CDR3 protein, without DNA. Recorded for this sample: approximately 330,000 distinct CDR3 sequences. Sequencing was carried out using blood. This sequence originates from a human donor with ulcerative colitis or Crohn's disease, or a healthy co-twin of an affected twin (not recorded which). The chain recombines TRBV12-3 or TRBV12-4 with TRBJ2-2. CDR3 loop: CASGITGELFF.